The text below deals with one TCR beta chain. The sample comes from a study of blood T cell repertoires in COVID-19. Study-wide context: Italy, Spain and the United States were the sources of the convalescent and acute COVID-19 samples. The analysed material was cDNA or gDNA that came from T cells, B-cell-depleted T cells, or PBMCs.

The CDR3 has 15 residues. Trimming cost V 7 bases and J 0 bases, with 14 bases left between them. Germline assignment: CDR1 MNHNY and CDR2 SVGAGI (reference sequence). Authors' methods: Estimation of nucleated cell counts relied on the amplification of reference gene primers. Sequencing used immunoSEQ multiplex PCR; TCRdb keeps in-frame clones, though not all of them. From that table come the V and J calls and clone size; the DNA was used to work out D and trimming. The table includes roughly 41,000 clones, approximately 83% detected once. Sequenced material: peripheral blood. This sequence was found in a human donor in a cohort sampled during active COVID-19. The donor label of this sample is uncertain. V usage is TRBV6-6 and J usage is TRBJ2-3; D is perhaps TRBD1 (6 bases). The CDR3 reads CASKARGSSTDTQYF. The DNA of the CDR3 is TGTGCCAGCAAGGCCAGGGGATCTAGCACAGATACGCAGTATTTT.